This TCR beta chain was sequenced in a study of cytomegalovirus exposure and HLA in healthy donors. The overall study: Around 77 million unique TCRs from HLA-typed donors made up an early data release.

Vbeta (60) and Jbeta (13) primers were used in the PCR. Only in-frame clones appear in the TCRdb table, and some are missing; sequencing was by immunoSEQ multiplex PCR. This sample's table has 150,000 or so clones. Study findings and constraints: The authors later found HLA-associated TCR beta chains more clonally expanded than equally common others. The authors excluded some V segments, including TRBV6-2 and TRBV6-3, as indistinguishable.

The V end was cut by 0 bases, the J end by 7 bases, with 11 bases between. From germline, CDR1 is SGDLS and CDR2 YYNGEE. The CDR3 totals 14 residues. A word on this clone: Its antigen is undetermined.

Material for sequencing was PBMCs. This TCR was sampled from a middle-aged woman in good health and CMV-seropositive. The V gene is TRBV9, the J gene TRBJ2-1; D gene ambiguous. The CDR3 nucleotides are TGTGCCAGCAGCGTAGAATATTCTCGTAATGAGCAGTTCTTC. Amino acid sequence: CASSVEYSRNEQFF.